This entry describes one TCR beta chain. This clonotype was detected a few times. What antigen it recognizes has not been identified. Base qualities are not provided; no much larger clone lies one nucleotide away. The data are from a study of T cell repertoires in cytomegalovirus infection (dated by TCRdb to the late 2010s). Background for the entire study: Peptide stimulations targeted recently identified HLA-C-restricted CMV epitopes, whose presentation resists viral immunomodulation, together with well-studied HLA-B-restricted epitopes. Donor HLA type was relevant to the analysis, because carriage of CMV infection together with the matching HLA type was indicated by public TCR beta signatures.

What the research found in general, with its limitations: In the ex vivo response, HLA-C-restricted CMV-specific TCR beta clonotypes were dominant, and in two of eight donors the single most frequent clonotype came from this HLA-C-restricted group. Carriers of CMV infection plus the relevant HLA type were discriminated by the cumulative frequency of public TCR beta family members in the study cohort and in an independent approximately 400-donor cohort.

Sequencing was carried out with an Illumina HiSeq 1500. The public reads were quality trimmed at Q25 with fastp and then assembled into clones with MiXCR by TCRdb, keeping productive beta chains. Rows with one shared CDR3 protein collapse into an entry with the most common genes and DNA. This sample gives just over 450,000 distinct CDR3 sequences in total; approximately 42% of them show up just once. Jointly, the top ten make up about two fifths of the sample. Here V drops 5 bases and J drops 7 bases, and the junction holds 11 bases not matched to any gene. According to the germline V gene (reference sequence), CDR1 reads LNHDA and CDR2 reads SQIVND. The CDR3 starts with the cysteine, ends with the phenylalanine, and has 18 residues. Left in the record is the CDR3 DNA by itself, 54 bases read in frame from the first base. The intended sense of this specimen's treatment or condition label: in vitro stimulation with specific CMV peptide epitopes to enrich CMV-specific T cells.

The TCR comes from a human donor in good health (CMV status not recorded). Some clones in this sample may be carry-over from other donors' samples. The sample here was cultured PBMCs, taken from culture after CMV antigen stimulation. Rearrangement joined TRBV19 to TRBJ2-2, with TRBD2 matching 15 junction bases. The sequence in DNA is TGTGCCAGTAGTCCGAGGACTAGCGGGAGGGCCGATCACGGGGAGCTGTTTTTT. Translated, it reads CASSPRTSGRADHGELFF.